The 5 T cell receptor beta chains reported below all come from one sample, sequenced in a study of CD8 T cells in ankylosing spondylitis. TCRdb ran MiXCR on the 5' RACE reads and lists one entry per CDR3 protein. The data show 20,000 to 30,000 distinct CDR3 sequences, 10% to 15% seen once. Material: blood. The receptors were gathered from a male donor with ankylosing spondylitis or in good health (not recorded which).

Many counts were recorded for this clonotype. V is TRBV7-9 and J is TRBJ1-2; TRBD1 matches at 7 bases. Germline V gene data show CDR1 as SEHNR and CDR2 as FQNEAQ (reference sequence). The CDR3 contains 14 residues. V was pared by 4 bases and J by 3 bases, with 5 bases of the junction left unmatched. The DNA of the CDR3 is TGTGCCAGCAGCTACGCCGGGACAGACTATGGCTACACCTTC. Translating it yields CASSYAGTDYGYTF.

This clonotype was detected many times. The chain links TRBV7-2 to TRBJ1-1; TRBD1 aligns across 8 bases. The trim removed 2 bases at V and 4 bases at J, leaving 3 bases unmatched. The CDR3 has 14 residues. Germline assignment: CDR1 SGHTA and CDR2 FQGNSA. CDR3 bases: TGTGCCAGCAGCTTAAATACAGGGGGCACTGAAGCTTTCTTT. It encodes CASSLNTGGTEAFF.

The chain recombines TRBV28 with TRBJ2-3; D may be TRBD1 (5 bases). The germline gives CDR1 MDHEN, CDR2 SYDVKM. The CDR3 length is 15 residues. Trimming removed 2 bases from V and 0 bases from J, with 9 bases in between. As DNA, the CDR3 is TGTGCCAGCAGTTTAAGACAGTCTAGCACAGATACGCAGTATTTT. Its translation: CASSLRQSSTDTQYF.

The chain joins TRBV4-2 to TRBJ2-1, with 13 bases fitting TRBD2. With V trimmed by 1 base and J by 9 bases, 3 bases remained unmatched. From germline, CDR1 is LGHNA and CDR2 YNFKEQ. This CDR3 comprises 15 residues. The CDR3 sequence is CASSQGTSGSVEQFF. As DNA, the CDR3 is TGTGCCAGCAGCCAAGGGACTAGCGGGAGTGTTGAGCAGTTCTTC.

This clonotype was counted many times. The rearrangement links TRBV24-1 to TRBJ2-5; 8 nucleotides match TRBD1. CDR1 and CDR2 (germline): KGHDR, SFDVKD. Trimming cost V 9 bases and J 1 base; bases outside gene matches: 6. CDR3 length equals 14 residues. CDR3 nucleotide sequence: TGTGCCACCGAAGGCGACAGGGGCCAAGAGACCCAGTACTTC. Protein: CATEGDRGQETQYF.